The clone carrying this T cell receptor (beta chain) was detected many times. Its antigen is unidentified. These data are taken from a study of molecular identifiers for immune sequencing clone quantification. Study findings and constraints: The sizes of highly expanded clones could be underestimated when identical TCR molecules share a barcode.

Libraries of bulk TCR were made by previously described methods (with listed TCR primers). MiXCR, applied by TCRdb to the PCR reads, yields one record per CDR3 protein. This sample has over 550,000 distinct CDR3 sequences, with about 25% found just once. Input for naive CD8 libraries was roughly 17,000 to 1,000,000 sorted cells; the RNA fraction used was 10%, 30% or 50%. CD8+CD4-CCR7+CD45RA+ cells were sorted as naive CD8 T cells. The sequencing input was naive CD8+ T cells from blood, with Jurkat cell RNA spiked in. The subset denotes: FACS-sorted CD8+CD4-CCR7+CD45RA+ naive T cells. The source is a human donor in good health. Some libraries in this study had Jurkat cell RNA spiked in.

The CDR3 DNA reads TGTGCCAGCTTGAAGCGGGAGACCACCGGGGAGCTGTTTTTT. The encoded protein is CASLKRETTGELFF. The rearrangement joins TRBV21-1 to TRBJ2-2; TRBD2, the D gene given by the table, was not confirmed from the DNA. TRBV21-1 is a known pseudogene. This CDR3 has 14 residues.